Shown below are 13 T cell receptor beta chains from a single sample sequenced in a study of T cells in Graves' hyperthyroidism and ophthalmopathy. TCR beta CDR3 sequences were amplified from RNA transcripts. The HTBI primer set drove a first-round RT-PCR of the TCR CDR3. MiXCR, applied by TCRdb to the multiplex PCR reads, yields one record per CDR3 protein. This table has nearly 250,000 distinct CDR3 sequences, approximately 25% appearing once. Sequencing was done on a sample of blood. These receptors all come from a woman between 40 and 50 years old with Graves' ophthalmopathy.

This clonotype was recorded many times. The chain uses TRBV6-2 or TRBV6-3 and TRBJ2-7, with TRBD1 matching 8 bases. Germline V gene sequence: CDR1 MNHEY, CDR2 SVGEGT. V was pared by 6 bases and J by 0 bases, with 7 bases of the junction left unmatched. The CDR3 totals 15 residues. The CDR3 coding sequence is TGTGCCAGCAGAACCCGGACAGGGAACTCCTACGAGCAGTACTTC. Translation gives CASRTRTGNSYEQYF.

The CDR3 sequence is CASSRGIFEDTQYF. The CDR3 region has the DNA TGTGCCAGCAGTCGGGGGATCTTCGAAGATACGCAGTATTTT. The chain employs TRBV28 and TRBJ2-3; tentative D call: TRBD2 (6 bases). The CDR3 contains 14 residues. The V gene lost 5 bases and the J gene lost 5 bases, with 14 bases spanning the gap. Germline values: CDR1 MDHEN, CDR2 SYDVKM.

CDR3 coding DNA: TGTGCCAGCAGTACCCGGACGGACTACAATCAGCCCCAGCATTTT. It specifies CASSTRTDYNQPQHF. The rearrangement links TRBV28 to TRBJ1-5; D unclear. The CDR3 is made up of 15 amino acids. Trimming left V 5 bases short and J 3 bases short, with 14 bases between. Germline-derived CDR1 and CDR2 are MDHEN and SYDVKM.

This clonotype was counted between two and nine times. The chain employs TRBV27 and TRBJ1-5, with 7 bases that match TRBD1. Per germline, CDR1 MNHEY and CDR2 SMNVEV (reference sequence). The CDR3 covers 15 residues. V was clipped by 2 bases and J by 3 bases; unmatched bases: 4. The CDR3 coding sequence is TGTGCCAGCAGTTTAGCGGGGACAGTCAATCAGCCCCAGCATTTT. It is translated as CASSLAGTVNQPQHF.

At least ten counts were recorded for this clonotype. This chain uses TRBV29-1 with TRBJ1-1; D remains unclear. The V gene lost 4 bases and the J gene lost 1 base, with 1 base spanning the gap. The germline V gene has CDR1 SQVTM and CDR2 ANQGSEA. CDR3 length: 10 residues. The CDR3 spells CSVGNTEAFF. The CDR3 DNA sequence: TGCAGCGTTGGGAACACTGAAGCTTTCTTT.

This clonotype was counted many times. The rearrangement links TRBV28 to TRBJ2-7, with D hard to call. CDR3 length equals 13 residues. Between the trimmed V and J ends, which lost 2 bases and 6 bases, there was a span of 11 bases. CDR1 and CDR2 from the germline V gene are MDHEN and SYDVKM. The CDR3 DNA follows: TGTGCCAGCAGTTTAAGGACGCCCGGCGAGCAGTACTTC. Its translation: CASSLRTPGEQYF.

CDR3 DNA: TGCGCCAGCAGCCGTCGGACAGGCCCTTTGGACGAGCAGTACTTC. Encoded protein: CASSRRTGPLDEQYF. The chain uses TRBV4-1 and TRBJ2-7; 7 bases line up with TRBD1. The germline CDR1 and CDR2 sequences are MGHRA and YSYEKL. The V segment lost 4 bases and the J segment 5 bases; nucleotides outside the gene matches: 11. The CDR3 has 15 residues.

This clonotype was seen ten or more times. For the CDR3, the DNA is TGTGCCAGCAGCCAAGGGAGGGGTGGACAGCCCCAGCATTTT. It encodes CASSQGRGGQPQHF. This chain uses TRBV16 with TRBJ1-5, with a weak D call TRBD1 (5 bases). The CDR3 length is 14 residues. Germline CDR1 is KGHSY and CDR2 is FQNENV. Trimming shortened V by 2 bases and J by 7 bases, and 12 bases separated the two germline ends.

This clonotype was counted at least ten times. This rearrangement joins TRBV28 to TRBJ2-7, with TRBD2 matching over 11 bases. The CDR3 spans 14 residues. Germline CDR1 and CDR2: MDHEN and SYDVKM. The J segment lost 11 bases and the V segment lost 3 bases, leaving 9 bases of the junction unmatched. The CDR3 nucleotides are TGTGCCAGCAGTTTGTCTACTAGCGGGAGAATTGAGTACTTC. It specifies CASSLSTSGRIEYF.

This clonotype was observed many times. The gene calls are TRBV6-1 and TRBJ1-1; TRBD1 matches at 7 bases. This CDR3 is built from 14 residues. Trimming at V came to 9 bases and at J to 5 bases, leaving 12 bases not matched to a gene. CDR1 MNHNS and CDR2 SASEGT come from the germline V gene. The CDR3 protein is CASNWDRTGTEAFF. CDR3 in DNA: TGTGCCAGTAACTGGGACAGAACAGGGACTGAAGCTTTCTTT.

The chain carries TRBV27 and TRBJ2-4; D uncertain. There are 14 residues in the CDR3. With 6 bases removed from V and 5 bases from J, the gap between germline ends came to 14 bases. The germline V gene has CDR1 MNHEY and CDR2 SMNVEV (reference sequence). The CDR3 spells CASSALDGQNIQYF. DNA of the CDR3: TGTGCCAGCAGCGCATTGGACGGCCAAAACATTCAGTACTTC.

The chain has TRBV15 and TRBJ2-5; D might be TRBD1 or TRBD2, each matching 6 bases. The germline CDR1 and CDR2 sequences are LNHNV and YYDKDF (reference sequence). The germline V and J ends were trimmed by 0 bases and 5 bases, with 10 bases remaining between them. The CDR3 has 14 residues. The CDR3 here is CATSRDPGGETQYF. The CDR3 DNA is TGTGCCACCAGCAGAGATCCCGGGGGCGAGACCCAGTACTTC.

This clonotype was picked up many times. This may arise from a read error, as a much more abundant clone is one base away. Because it lacks the conserved phenylalanine or tryptophan at the end, this CDR3 is likely a read error. The chain employs TRBV15 and TRBJ2-7, with D possibly TRBD2 on 6 matching bases. The V end lost 0 bases, the J end lost 2 bases, and 11 bases lay between the germline ends. In germline, CDR1 is LNHNV, CDR2 YYDKDF (reference sequence). The CDR3 length is 15 residues. CDR3 nucleotides: TGTGCCACCAGCAGAGATACAGCGGGCACCTACGAGCAGTACCTC. Protein sequence: CATSRDTAGTYEQYL.